This is a list of T cell receptor beta chains from one sample in a study of T cell repertoires in cytomegalovirus infection. Each CDR3 protein is one row after TCRdb ran MiXCR on the reads. The sample has roughly 150,000 distinct CDR3 sequences, about 20% seen once. No cognate antigen is known for these TCRs. This specimen was CD8+ T cells from cultured PBMCs, taken from culture after CMV antigen stimulation. These receptors came from a human donor in good health (CMV status not recorded). Some clones in this sample may be carry-over from other donors' samples. Each CDR3 is given with its conserved first and last residue. The D gene is left open where the match is weak. Size is stated for part of the rows, as once, few or many counts, or as a class when the clone is expanded.

v_call: TRBV7-9
clone_size: NA
j_call: TRBJ2-4
cdr3_length: 13
d_call: NA
cdr3_nt: TGTGCCAGCAGCTCACCGACCGACACGGGTTACTACTTC
cdr3_aa: CASSSPTDTGYYF

v_call: TRBV7-8
clone_size: few
j_call: TRBJ1-6
cdr3_length: 16
d_call: TRBD1
cdr3_nt: TGTGCCAGCAGCTTTTGGACAGGGGGCATAGATTCACCCCTCCACTTT
cdr3_aa: CASSFWTGGIDSPLHF

v_call: TRBV7-2
clone_size: few
j_call: TRBJ2-7
cdr3_length: 14
d_call: NA
cdr3_nt: TGTGCCAGCAGCTTCCCGAACTCGGGCTACGAGCAGTACTTC
cdr3_aa: CASSFPNSGYEQYF

v_call: TRBV7-2
clone_size: NA
j_call: TRBJ1-4
cdr3_length: 15
d_call: NA
cdr3_nt: TGTGCCAGCAGCTTAGCCACCAGGGTCGGGGAAAAACTGTTTTTT
cdr3_aa: CASSLATRVGEKLFF

v_call: TRBV6-2/TRBV6-3
clone_size: NA
j_call: TRBJ2-1
cdr3_length: 11
d_call: NA
cdr3_nt: TGTGCCAGCAGTTACGGGCAGGAGCAGTTCTTC
cdr3_aa: CASSYGQEQFF

v_call: TRBV19
clone_size: few
j_call: TRBJ2-1
cdr3_length: 15
d_call: NA
cdr3_nt: TGTGCCAGTAGTATAGATCGGGGCCCCTACAATGAGCAGTTCTTC
cdr3_aa: CASSIDRGPYNEQFF

v_call: TRBV7-8
clone_size: many
j_call: TRBJ2-3
cdr3_length: 14
d_call: NA
cdr3_nt: TGTGCCAGCAGCGAGTTCAGGGCTACAGATACGCAGTATTTT
cdr3_aa: CASSEFRATDTQYF

v_call: TRBV5-5
clone_size: NA
j_call: TRBJ2-2
cdr3_length: 16
d_call: NA
cdr3_nt: TGTGCCAGCAGCTTGGCCAGGGGGGATGGCACCGGGGAGCTGTTTTTT
cdr3_aa: CASSLARGDGTGELFF

v_call: TRBV18
clone_size: few
j_call: TRBJ1-2
cdr3_length: 17
d_call: TRBD1
cdr3_nt: TGTGCCAGCTCACCCGAGGACAGGGGGCAATTGGACTATGGCTACACCTTC
cdr3_aa: CASSPEDRGQLDYGYTF

v_call: TRBV6-1
clone_size: few
j_call: TRBJ2-1
cdr3_length: 15
d_call: TRBD1
cdr3_nt: TGTGCCAGCGTACCTCGGGACAGCCCATACAATGAGCAGTTCTTC
cdr3_aa: CASVPRDSPYNEQFF

v_call: TRBV12-3/TRBV12-4
clone_size: NA
j_call: TRBJ1-1
cdr3_length: 14
d_call: TRBD1
cdr3_nt: TGTGCCAGCAGTTTTGGGACAGGGCCCACTGAAGCTTTCTTT
cdr3_aa: CASSFGTGPTEAFF

v_call: TRBV7-2
clone_size: few
j_call: TRBJ2-7
cdr3_length: 13
d_call: TRBD1
cdr3_nt: TGTGCCAGCAACTCCGGGACAGCGTCCGAGCAGTACTTC
cdr3_aa: CASNSGTASEQYF

v_call: TRBV27
clone_size: few
j_call: TRBJ1-1
cdr3_length: 13
d_call: TRBD1
cdr3_nt: TGTGCCAGCAGTTTACCCGGGGACAGGGAAGCTATCTTT
cdr3_aa: CASSLPGDREAIF

v_call: TRBV4-1
clone_size: NA
j_call: TRBJ1-3
cdr3_length: 14
d_call: NA
cdr3_nt: TGCGCCAGCAGCCAAGTAGAAAAAGGAAACACCATATATTTT
cdr3_aa: CASSQVEKGNTIYF

v_call: TRBV12-3/TRBV12-4
clone_size: many
j_call: TRBJ1-2
cdr3_length: 15
d_call: NA
cdr3_nt: TGTGCCAGCAGTTTGGGAAGTCCTTCTAACTATGGCTACACCTTC
cdr3_aa: CASSLGSPSNYGYTF

v_call: TRBV6-8
clone_size: NA
j_call: TRBJ2-2
cdr3_length: 12
d_call: NA
cdr3_nt: TGTGCCAGCAAACAGTCTACCGGGGAGCTGTTTTTT
cdr3_aa: CASKQSTGELFF

v_call: TRBV7-6
clone_size: few
j_call: TRBJ2-5
cdr3_length: 13
d_call: NA
cdr3_nt: TGTGCCAGCAGCCGAGCACCTGGCGAGACCCAGTACTTC
cdr3_aa: CASSRAPGETQYF

v_call: TRBV7-6
clone_size: few
j_call: TRBJ2-3
cdr3_length: 17
d_call: TRBD2
cdr3_nt: TGTGCCAGCAGCTTAGCCGCCCTAGCGGGGGGGCGGGATACGCAGTATTTT
cdr3_aa: CASSLAALAGGRDTQYF

v_call: TRBV7-2
clone_size: few
j_call: TRBJ2-7
cdr3_length: 16
d_call: TRBD1
cdr3_nt: TGTGCCAGCAGCTTAGACCGGGACAGGGGAAAATACGAGCAGTACTTC
cdr3_aa: CASSLDRDRGKYEQYF

v_call: TRBV28
clone_size: medium-sized
j_call: TRBJ2-7
cdr3_length: 15
d_call: TRBD2
cdr3_nt: TGTGCCAGCAAAATCGGACTAGCGGGTTGGTACGAGCAGTACTTC
cdr3_aa: CASKIGLAGWYEQYF

v_call: TRBV6-6
clone_size: NA
j_call: TRBJ2-7
cdr3_length: 12
d_call: NA
cdr3_nt: TGTGCCAGCACTCAGGACGTCTACGAGCAGTACTTC
cdr3_aa: CASTQDVYEQYF

v_call: TRBV20-1
clone_size: NA
j_call: TRBJ2-1
cdr3_length: 13
d_call: NA
cdr3_nt: TGCAGTGCTAGAGGGGTTGGGGTAAATGAGCAGTTCTTC
cdr3_aa: CSARGVGVNEQFF

v_call: TRBV4-3
clone_size: NA
j_call: TRBJ1-1
cdr3_length: 16
d_call: NA
cdr3_nt: TGCGCCAGCAGCCAAGATAAGGAGGTGTTGAACACTGAAGCTTTCTTT
cdr3_aa: CASSQDKEVLNTEAFF

v_call: TRBV6-5
clone_size: few
j_call: TRBJ2-3
cdr3_length: 16
d_call: TRBD2
cdr3_nt: TGTGCCAGCAGTTACGGGACTAGCGGGGCCACAGATACGCAGTATTTT
cdr3_aa: CASSYGTSGATDTQYF

v_call: TRBV7-6
clone_size: NA
j_call: TRBJ2-1
cdr3_length: 13
d_call: TRBD1
cdr3_nt: TGTGCCAGCTCTGGGACAGGAGTCAATGAGCAGTTCTTC
cdr3_aa: CASSGTGVNEQFF

v_call: TRBV7-6
clone_size: NA
j_call: TRBJ1-6
cdr3_length: 12
d_call: NA
cdr3_nt: TGTGCCAGCAGCTTAAGTAGATCACCCCTCCACTTT
cdr3_aa: CASSLSRSPLHF

v_call: TRBV12-3/TRBV12-4
clone_size: NA
j_call: TRBJ2-1
cdr3_length: 11
d_call: NA
cdr3_nt: TGTGCCAGCGAAGACTACAATGAGCAGTTCTTC
cdr3_aa: CASEDYNEQFF

v_call: TRBV6-2/TRBV6-3
clone_size: NA
j_call: TRBJ2-7
cdr3_length: 13
d_call: NA
cdr3_nt: TGTGCCAGCAGTTGGGGCGGAGAATACGAGCAGTACTTC
cdr3_aa: CASSWGGEYEQYF

v_call: TRBV7-9
clone_size: few
j_call: TRBJ1-1
cdr3_length: 13
d_call: NA
cdr3_nt: TGTGCCAGCAGCTTACAACAGGGAATTGAAGCTTTCTTT
cdr3_aa: CASSLQQGIEAFF

v_call: TRBV7-6
clone_size: few
j_call: TRBJ2-5
cdr3_length: 18
d_call: NA
cdr3_nt: TGTGCCAGCAGCTCGCCACGGGACATGAGAATTGGGTATGAGACCCAGTACTTC
cdr3_aa: CASSSPRDMRIGYETQYF

v_call: TRBV7-8
clone_size: NA
j_call: TRBJ1-5
cdr3_length: 17
d_call: NA
cdr3_nt: TGTGCCAGCAGCTTAGTCCAGGGAGGAATGGGCAATCAGCCCCAGCATTTT
cdr3_aa: CASSLVQGGMGNQPQHF